This TCR beta chain emerged from a study of Tregs in tolerant kidney transplant recipients. Study-wide results and caveats: Biological reproducibility was not directly addressed, but technical replication error appeared minimal. Validation in larger populations is needed because few patients were studied.

This CDR3 is 17 amino acids long. Per the germline V gene, CDR1 is SNHLY and CDR2 is FYNNEI. The ends were cut back, 6 bases at V and 0 bases at J, with 20 bases in the middle. Clones were read by immunoSEQ multiplex PCR, and TCRdb kept only the in-frame ones, dropping some. The sample gives 40,000 to 50,000 clones, about 89% of which show up once; 0.55% to 0.85% is in the top ten. With respect to this clone: Its antigen is unknown.

CD4+CD25+CD127- Tregs, CD4+CD25- non-Tregs, CD4 and CD8 cells were sorted. The TCR comes from a human donor in good health. The sequenced sample consisted of Tregs from blood. The chain recombines TRBV2 with TRBJ1-2; D gene ambiguous. Written as DNA, the CDR3 is TGTGCCAGCAGAAAGAGGACGCTGGTCCCCCCTAACTATGGCTACACCTTC. Translated, it gives CASRKRTLVPPNYGYTF.